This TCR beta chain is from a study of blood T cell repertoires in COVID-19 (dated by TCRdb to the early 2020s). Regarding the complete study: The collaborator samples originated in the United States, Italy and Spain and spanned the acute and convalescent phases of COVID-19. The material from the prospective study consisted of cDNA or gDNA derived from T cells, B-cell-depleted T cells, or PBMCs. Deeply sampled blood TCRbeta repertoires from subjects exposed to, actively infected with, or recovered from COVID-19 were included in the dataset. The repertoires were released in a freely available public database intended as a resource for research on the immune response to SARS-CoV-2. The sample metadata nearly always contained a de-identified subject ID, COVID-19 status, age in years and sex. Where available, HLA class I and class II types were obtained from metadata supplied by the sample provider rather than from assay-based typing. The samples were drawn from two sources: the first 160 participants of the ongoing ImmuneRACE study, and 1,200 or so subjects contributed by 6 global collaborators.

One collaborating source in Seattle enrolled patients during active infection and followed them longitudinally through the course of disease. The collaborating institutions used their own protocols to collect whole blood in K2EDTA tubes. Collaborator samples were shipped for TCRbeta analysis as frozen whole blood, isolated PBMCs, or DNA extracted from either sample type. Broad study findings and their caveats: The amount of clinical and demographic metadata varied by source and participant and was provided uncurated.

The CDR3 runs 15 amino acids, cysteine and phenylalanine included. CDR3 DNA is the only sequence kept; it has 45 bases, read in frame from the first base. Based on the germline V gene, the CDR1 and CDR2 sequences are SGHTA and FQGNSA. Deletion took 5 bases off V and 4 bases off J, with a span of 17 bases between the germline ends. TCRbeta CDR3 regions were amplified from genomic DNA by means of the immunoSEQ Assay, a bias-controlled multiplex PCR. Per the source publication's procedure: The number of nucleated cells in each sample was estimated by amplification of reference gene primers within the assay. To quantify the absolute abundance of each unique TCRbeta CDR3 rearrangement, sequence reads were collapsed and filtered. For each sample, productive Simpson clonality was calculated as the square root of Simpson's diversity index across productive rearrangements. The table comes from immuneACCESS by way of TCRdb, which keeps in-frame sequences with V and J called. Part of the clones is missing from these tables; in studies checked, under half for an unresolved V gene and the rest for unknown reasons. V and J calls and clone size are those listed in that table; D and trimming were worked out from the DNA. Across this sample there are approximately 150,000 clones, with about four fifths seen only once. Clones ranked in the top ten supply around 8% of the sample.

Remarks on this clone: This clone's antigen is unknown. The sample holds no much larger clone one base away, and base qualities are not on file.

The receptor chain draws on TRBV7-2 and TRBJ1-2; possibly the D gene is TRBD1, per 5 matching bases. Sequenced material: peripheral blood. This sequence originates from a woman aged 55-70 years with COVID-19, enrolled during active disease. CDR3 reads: CASSPEQGNTYGYTF. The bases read TGTGCCAGCAGCCCAGAGCAGGGTAATACCTATGGCTACACCTTC.